These 32 T cell receptor beta chains were sequenced from one sample in a study of shared clonotypes between healthy human individuals. CD45RO negativity and positive selection for CCR7 defined naive CD8 cells, a population that excluded terminally differentiated effector memory CD45RA+ cells. The table came from immunoSEQ multiplex PCR; TCRdb's copy has only in-frame clones and leaves some out. The sample comprises roughly 850,000 clones, around 96% of which are singletons, and less than 0.25% rests with the top ten. Sequenced input: naive CD8+ T cells sorted from blood. The receptors come from a man aged 25-45 years in good health.

In its sample, this clone was seen once. The gene calls are TRBV27 and TRBJ1-2; a weak D match, TRBD1 (5 bases). This CDR3 is built from 16 residues. V was cut by 2 bases and J by 3 bases, with 16 bases left in between. Per germline, CDR1 MNHEY and CDR2 SMNVEV (reference sequence). The CDR3 DNA is TGTGCCAGCAGTTTAACTGTAGACAGATTATACTATGGCTACACCTTC. Protein sequence: CASSLTVDRLYYGYTF.

This chain uses TRBV27 with TRBJ2-3; TRBD2 is a possible D gene (5 bases). The CDR3 loop spans 18 amino acids. Trimming shortened V by 0 bases and J by 2 bases, and 18 bases separated the two germline ends. The V gene's germline CDR1 is MNHEY and CDR2 SMNVEV (reference sequence). CDR3 DNA sequence: TGTGCCAGCAGTTTATCGAAGGGCGACAAGGGAGACACAGATACGCAGTATTTT. Translated, it gives CASSLSKGDKGDTDTQYF.

The genes are TRBV15 and TRBJ2-7; the match to TRBD1 covers 10 bases. Germline trimming cut 3 bases from V and 9 bases from J; bases unmatched to any gene: 8. The CDR3 is 14 amino acids. The germline V gene has CDR1 LNHNV and CDR2 YYDKDF (reference sequence). CDR3 DNA sequence: TGTGCCACCAGCAGGTCCCGGGACAGGGGACCGCAGTACTTC. Protein product: CATSRSRDRGPQYF.

V usage is TRBV5-1 and J usage is TRBJ2-3; 7 bases are shared with TRBD1. J was trimmed by 0 bases and V by 4 bases; bases with no gene match: 5. CDR3 length: 15 residues. The germline V gene has CDR1 SGHRS and CDR2 YFSETQ. This CDR3 reads CASSPGTASTDTQYF. The CDR3 region has the DNA TGCGCCAGCAGCCCGGGGACAGCTAGCACAGATACGCAGTATTTT.

The rearrangement uses TRBV7-9 and TRBJ2-7, with D unclear. Germline CDR1 is SEHNR and CDR2 is FQNEAQ (reference sequence). V lost 5 bases, J lost 3 bases, and 17 bases lay in between. The CDR3 spans 15 residues. The CDR3 nucleotides are TGTGCCAGCAGCCCTAGAGAGCTAGAGTACTACGAGCAGTACTTC. Protein sequence: CASSPRELEYYEQYF.

V gene TRBV7-9 combines with J gene TRBJ2-2, with 8 bases aligning to TRBD1. V shed 5 bases, J shed 3 bases, and the junction held 5 bases outside the gene matches. Germline loops: CDR1 SEHNR, CDR2 FQNEAQ (reference sequence). This CDR3 region has 15 residues. The CDR3: CASSADRADTGELFF. The CDR3 DNA sequence: TGTGCCAGCAGCGCGGACAGGGCGGACACCGGGGAGCTGTTTTTT.

This chain joins TRBV29-1 and TRBJ2-2, with 12 bases identical to TRBD2. Germline V gene data show CDR1 as SQVTM and CDR2 as ANQGSEA. After removal of 7 bases from V and 4 bases from J, the junction contained 7 bases not matched to a gene. The CDR3 has 15 amino acids. As DNA, the CDR3 is TGCAGCGCTTCGGGACTAGCGGGTTCCACCGGGGAGCTGTTTTTT. Protein: CSASGLAGSTGELFF.

The chain carries TRBV5-6 and TRBJ2-1, with D perhaps TRBD1 or TRBD2 (5 bases each). The CDR3 is 15 residues long. The germline V gene encodes CDR1 SGHDT and CDR2 YYEEEE. Trimming removed 4 bases at V and 8 bases at J, with 19 bases between. The CDR3 loop reads CASSHGALRGDEQFF. CDR3 sequence (DNA): TGTGCCAGCAGCCACGGGGCCCTACGAGGTGATGAGCAGTTCTTC. Full variable domain (outside the CDR3, taken from reference TRBV5-6 and TRBJ2-1): DAGVTQSPTHLIKTRGQQVTLRCSPKSGHDTVSWYQQALGQGPQFIFQYYEEEERQRGNFPDRFSGHQFPNYSSELNVNALLLGDSALYLCASSHGALRGDEQFFGPGTRLTVL.

The chain employs TRBV10-1 and TRBJ2-1, with D tentatively TRBD1 (6 bases). Germline CDR1 reads WNHNN; CDR2 reads SYGVQD (reference sequence). Trimming pared 6 bases from V and 3 bases from J, leaving 21 bases between. There are 17 residues in the CDR3. The CDR3 here is CASRRREQGYNYNEQFF. CDR3 DNA sequence: TGCGCCAGCAGACGTAGGGAACAGGGATATAACTACAATGAGCAGTTCTTC.

The chain combines TRBV6-1 with TRBJ1-5, with D tentatively TRBD1 (6 bases). Germline loops: CDR1 MNHNS, CDR2 SASEGT. V gave up 1 base and J gave up 2 bases, with 9 bases separating them. The CDR3 is 15 residues long. The CDR3 sequence: CASSEGYRGNQPQHF. Written as DNA, the CDR3 is TGTGCCAGCAGTGAAGGGTACAGGGGCAATCAGCCCCAGCATTTT.

The chain is built from TRBV5-6 and TRBJ1-5, with 7 bases aligning to TRBD1. V was clipped by 6 bases and J by 9 bases; unmatched bases: 15. This CDR3 has 15 residues. Germline lookup yields CDR1 SGHDT and CDR2 YYEEEE. In DNA form, the CDR3 reads TGTGCCAGCAATTCTTGGACAGGTGGCTCCCCGCCCCAGCATTTT. Protein product: CASNSWTGGSPPQHF. Full variable domain (outside the CDR3, taken from reference TRBV5-6 and TRBJ1-5): DAGVTQSPTHLIKTRGQQVTLRCSPKSGHDTVSWYQQALGQGPQFIFQYYEEEERQRGNFPDRFSGHQFPNYSSELNVNALLLGDSALYLCASNSWTGGSPPQHFGDGTRLSIL.

The J gene is TRBJ2-7, the V gene TRBV9; 10 positions match TRBD1. The CDR3 spans 18 residues. V lost 2 bases, J lost 3 bases, and 14 bases stayed unmatched. The germline gives CDR1 SGDLS, CDR2 YYNGEE. The CDR3 here is CASSVDRITGTGDYEQYF. CDR3 DNA sequence: TGTGCCAGCAGCGTTGATAGAATCACCGGGACAGGGGACTACGAGCAGTACTTC.

The rearrangement links TRBV5-1 to TRBJ2-5; the match to TRBD2 covers 7 bases. This CDR3 region has 18 residues. Losses at the gene ends were 0 bases for V and 0 bases for J; bases not matched to a gene: 11. Germline V CDR1 and CDR2: SGHRS, YFSETQ. The CDR3 here is CASSLGLAEPSYQETQYF. For the CDR3, the DNA is TGCGCCAGCAGCTTGGGTCTAGCGGAGCCCTCGTACCAAGAGACCCAGTACTTC.

The chain uses TRBV27 and TRBJ1-3; a possible D gene is TRBD1 (6 bases). CDR1 MNHEY and CDR2 SMNVEV come from the germline V gene (reference sequence). This CDR3 spans 15 amino acids. With 3 bases removed from V and 4 bases from J, the gap between germline ends came to 13 bases. CDR3 nucleotides: TGTGCCAGCAGTTTTTATAGAGGGGGGGGAAACACCATATATTTT. Translation: CASSFYRGGGNTIYF.

This clone was detected once. The chain joins TRBV4-1 to TRBJ2-2; tentative D call: TRBD2 (6 bases). V lost 0 bases to trimming and J lost 6 bases, with 14 bases between them. The germline V gene has CDR1 MGHRA and CDR2 YSYEKL. There are 16 residues in the CDR3. CDR3 DNA sequence: TGCGCCAGCAGCCAAGATGCCCAGGGCGGGGCCGGGGAGCTGTTTTTT. Translating it yields CASSQDAQGGAGELFF.

This sequence joins TRBV29-1 and TRBJ1-2; tentatively, D is TRBD1 (5 bases). V dropped 7 bases and J dropped 8 bases, with 17 bases sitting between them. From germline, CDR1 is SQVTM and CDR2 ANQGSEA. The CDR3 is made up of 12 amino acids. The CDR3 loop reads CSATAGGEGYTF. DNA for the CDR3: TGCAGCGCAACCGCCGGGGGTGAAGGCTACACCTTC. The full variable domain, completed using reference TRBV29-1 and TRBJ1-2, is SAVISQKPSRDICQRGTSLTIQCQVDSQVTMMFWYRQQPGQSLTLIATANQGSEATYESGFVIDKFPISRPNLTFSTLTVSNMSPEDSSIYLCSATAGGEGYTFGSGTRLTVV.

The chain recombines TRBV11-3 with TRBJ2-7; TRBD1 is a possible D gene (5 bases). The CDR3 is made up of 14 amino acids. Germline CDR1 reads SGHNT; CDR2 reads YENEEA. V was shortened by 2 bases and J by 0 bases, with 8 bases between the two germline ends. CDR3 sequence (DNA): TGTGCCAGCAGCTTACAGGGAAGCTCCTACGAGCAGTACTTC. Translating it yields CASSLQGSSYEQYF.

The chain's CDR3 is CASSAGDTAAGEKLFF. The CDR3 DNA reads TGTGCCAGCAGCGCGGGGGACACCGCAGCGGGGGAAAAACTGTTTTTT. The chain uses TRBV9 and TRBJ1-4; D may be TRBD1 (6 bases). The CDR3 has 16 amino acids. V dropped 3 bases and J dropped 8 bases, with 20 bases sitting between them. Germline values: CDR1 SGDLS, CDR2 YYNGEE.

This chain joins TRBV27 and TRBJ2-5; 8 bases fit TRBD2. With 6 bases clipped from V and 4 bases from J, the junction kept 13 bases outside the gene matches. Germline V gene sequence: CDR1 MNHEY, CDR2 SMNVEV (reference sequence). The CDR3 runs 16 residues. CDR3 nucleotides: TGTGCCAGCAGCCCTCTCGCGGGAGGCGTTTTAGAGACCCAGTACTTC. Translation: CASSPLAGGVLETQYF.

As concerns this clone: Other DNA sequences in this specimen translate into the identical CDR3. V is TRBV9 and J is TRBJ2-7; D possibly corresponds to TRBD2 (5 bases). The CDR3 totals 14 residues. CDR1 is SGDLS and CDR2 is YYNGEE in the germline V gene. Trimming took 0 bases from V and 1 from J, leaving 8 bases between them. The chain's CDR3 is CASSVEGGSYEQYF. The CDR3, as DNA: TGTGCCAGCAGCGTAGAGGGCGGGTCCTACGAGCAGTACTTC.

The chain uses TRBV5-4 and TRBJ2-1, with 9 positions matching TRBD1. The CDR3 sequence is 13 residues long. J lost 9 bases, V lost 0 bases, and 1 base had no gene match. Germline-derived CDR1 and CDR2 are SGHNT and YYREEE (reference sequence). The CDR3 DNA follows: TGTGCCAGCAGCTTGGGGGACAGGGCTGAGCAGTTCTTC. Protein sequence: CASSLGDRAEQFF.

J is TRBJ2-1 and V is TRBV29-1, with D perhaps TRBD2 (5 bases). The ends were cut back, 7 bases at V and 0 bases at J, with 10 bases in the middle. Germline V CDR1 and CDR2: SQVTM, ANQGSEA. CDR3 size: 13 residues. The CDR3 protein is CSAMDSSYNEQFF. The CDR3 DNA follows: TGCAGCGCCATGGACTCCTCCTACAATGAGCAGTTCTTC.

The genes are TRBV27 and TRBJ2-7; tentative D call: TRBD2 (5 bases). Deletions cut 4 bases from V and 8 bases from J, with 15 bases between. Looked up from germline, CDR1 is MNHEY and CDR2 is SMNVEV (reference sequence). CDR3 length: 13 residues. CDR3 in amino acids: CASSSGILTKQYF. The CDR3 DNA reads TGTGCCAGCAGTTCCGGGATTCTAACGAAGCAGTACTTC.

This clone was seen a single time. The chain employs TRBV7-8 and TRBJ2-3; D is unclear. Trimming removed 1 base from V and 5 bases from J, with 10 bases in between. Looked up from germline, CDR1 is SGHVS and CDR2 is FQNEAQ. The length of the CDR3 is 14 residues. CDR3 DNA: TGTGCCAGCAGCTTAGAACGGAAGATAGATACGCAGTATTTT. Amino acid sequence: CASSLERKIDTQYF. Full variable domain (rest looked up from reference TRBV7-8 and TRBJ2-3): GAGVSQSPRYKVAKRGQDVALRCDPISGHVSLFWYQQALGQGPEFLTYFQNEAQLDKSGLPSDRFFAERPEGSVSTLKIQRTQQEDSAVYLCASSLERKIDTQYFGPGTRLTVL.

The chain uses TRBV4-3 and TRBJ1-1; D unresolved. Per the germline V gene, CDR1 is LGHNA and CDR2 is YSLEER. Trimming pared 0 bases from V and 1 base from J, leaving 9 bases between. The length of the CDR3 is 15 residues. In nucleotides, the CDR3 is TGCGCCAGCAGCCAAGAGGCCACAGCGAACACTGAAGCTTTCTTT. Its protein product is CASSQEATANTEAFF.

This clone was found once. The chain has TRBV18 and TRBJ2-2, with 8 bases aligning to TRBD1. The junction had 5 bases not matched to a gene; V was cut back by 6 bases and J by 2 bases. Germline CDR1 and CDR2: KGHSH and LQKENI. The CDR3 consists of 15 residues. In DNA, the CDR3 is TGTGCCAGCTCGACAGGGGCGTTTAACACCGGGGAGCTGTTTTTT. Translating it yields CASSTGAFNTGELFF.

This chain connects TRBV27 to TRBJ2-5; 8 bases align to TRBD2. The CDR3 sequence is 15 residues long. The trim removed 2 bases at V and 1 base at J, leaving 3 bases unmatched. The germline V gene has CDR1 MNHEY and CDR2 SMNVEV (reference sequence). The CDR3 sequence: CASSLAGGFQETQYF. The CDR3 nucleotides are TGTGCCAGCAGTTTAGCGGGAGGCTTCCAAGAGACCCAGTACTTC.

There are a few counts of this clone. Within the sample, other DNA sequences also encode this same CDR3. The chain is built from TRBV4-2 and TRBJ2-7; D gene unclear. V lost 1 base to trimming and J lost 1 base, with 2 bases between them. The CDR3 is 12 residues long. Germline V gene sequence: CDR1 LGHNA, CDR2 YNFKEQ. CDR3 residues: CASSQGSYEQYF. Written as DNA, the CDR3 is TGTGCCAGCAGCCAAGGTTCCTACGAGCAGTACTTC.

This clone was detected only a few times. V gene TRBV27 combines with J gene TRBJ2-5; 11 nucleotides align to TRBD2. This CDR3 has 14 amino acids. Germline lookup yields CDR1 MNHEY and CDR2 SMNVEV (reference sequence). After removal of 5 bases from V and 5 bases from J, the junction contained 4 bases not matched to a gene. CDR3 sequence: CASSVLAGDETQYF. CDR3 bases: TGTGCCAGCAGTGTACTAGCGGGAGACGAGACCCAGTACTTC.

The V gene is TRBV5-3, the J gene TRBJ2-7, with 8 positions matching TRBD1. TRBV5-3 is designated an ORF whose function remains uncertain. Trimming took 4 bases from V and 1 from J; bases not matched to a gene: 4. The CDR3 sequence is 14 residues long. For the CDR3, the DNA is TGTGCCAGAAGCCCAGGGGGCGAATCCTACGAGCAGTACTTC. This codes for CARSPGGESYEQYF.

V gene TRBV2 combines with J gene TRBJ2-7, with TRBD2 as a possible D gene (6 bases). V dropped 2 bases and J dropped 5 bases, with 22 bases sitting between them. This CDR3 spans 17 amino acids. CDR1 SNHLY and CDR2 FYNNEI come from the germline V gene. DNA for the CDR3: TGTGCCAGCAGTGAACTTAGCCGTACAGTCCCGGGGGACGAGCAGTACTTC. Translating it yields CASSELSRTVPGDEQYF.

V is TRBV25-1 and J is TRBJ2-7, with no clear D. The CDR3 extends over 13 amino acids. The V end lost 4 bases, the J end lost 7 bases, and 14 bases lay between the germline ends. The germline CDR1 and CDR2 sequences are MGHDK and SYGVNS. CDR3 in amino acids: CASSAWSRREQYF. The CDR3 nucleotides read TGTGCCAGCAGTGCGTGGTCGCGGCGGGAGCAGTACTTC.